The 20 T cell receptor beta chains presented below share a single source sample, sequenced in a study of tumour-infiltrating T cells in Burkitt lymphoma. Profiled with immunoSEQ multiplex PCR; TCRdb holds only in-frame clones, not every one. This table has roughly 9,200 clones, 62% appearing once. Sequenced: tumor tissue. The receptors originated from a human donor with diffuse large B-cell lymphoma.

The table lists this clone with a few counts. This chain links TRBV10-1 with TRBJ2-1, with TRBD2 matching over 11 bases. The CDR3 has 14 residues. The junction had 6 bases not matched to a gene; V was cut back by 3 bases and J by 11 bases. Per the germline V gene, CDR1 is WNHNN and CDR2 is SYGVQD (reference sequence). This CDR3 reads CASSDWLAGGQQFF. CDR3 nucleotide sequence: TGCGCCAGCAGTGATTGGCTAGCGGGGGGCCAGCAGTTCTTC.

The chain links TRBV5-4 to TRBJ2-3; D may match TRBD1 or TRBD2 (7 bases each). V gave up 4 bases and J gave up 8 bases, with 20 bases separating them. The CDR3 is 15 residues long. CDR1 and CDR2 from the germline V gene are SGHNT and YYREEE (reference sequence). The CDR3 DNA reads TGTGCCAGCAGCGCAGTCCTCAGGGGGAGGGCTACGCAGTATTTT. Translating gives CASSAVLRGRATQYF.

The rearrangement uses TRBV19 and TRBJ2-3; D may be TRBD1 (6 bases). V lost 1 base, J lost 0 bases, and 11 bases lay in between. There are 16 residues in the CDR3. Germline lookup yields CDR1 LNHDA and CDR2 SQIVND (reference sequence). The CDR3 sequence: CASSIAGAPSTDTQYF. The CDR3 nucleotides read TGTGCCAGTAGTATAGCAGGGGCTCCAAGCACAGATACGCAGTATTTT.

This chain joins TRBV5-4 and TRBJ2-7, with TRBD2 matching over 7 bases. Germline V lookup: CDR1 SGHNT, CDR2 YYREEE (reference sequence). With V trimmed by 3 bases and J by 5 bases, 5 bases remained unmatched. The CDR3 totals 13 residues. In nucleotides, the CDR3 is TGTGCCAGCAGCTGGGAGCGGGGCGACGAGCAGTACTTC. Its protein is CASSWERGDEQYF. The complete variable domain, with remaining parts taken from reference TRBV5-4 and TRBJ2-7, reads ETGVTQSPTHLIKTRGQQVTLRCSSQSGHNTVSWYQQALGQGPQFIFQYYREEENGRGNFPPRFSGLQFPNYSSELNVNALELDDSALYLCASSWERGDEQYFGPGTRLTVT.

The chain is built from TRBV19 and TRBJ1-1, with D possibly TRBD1 on 5 matching bases. CDR1 and CDR2 (germline): LNHDA, SQIVND (reference sequence). The CDR3 covers 14 residues. V lost 3 bases and J lost 4, with 12 bases in between. CDR3: CASSITGVSTEAFF. The CDR3 DNA sequence: TGTGCCAGTAGTATCACAGGCGTGAGCACTGAAGCTTTCTTT.

As DNA, the CDR3 is TGTGCCTGGACCTCTTACTACCGGGACAGGGGTGGAGATACGCAGTATTTT. Translating gives CAWTSYYRDRGGDTQYF. V and J are TRBV30 and TRBJ2-3, with TRBD1 identical over 10 bases. The CDR3 loop spans 17 amino acids. Germline CDR1 is GTSNPN and CDR2 is SVGIG (reference sequence). Trimming cost V 4 bases and J 5 bases; bases outside gene matches: 15. Full variable domain (remainder filled in from reference TRBV30 and TRBJ2-3): SQTIHQWPATLVQPVGSPLSLECTVEGTSNPNLYWYRQAAGRGLQLLFYSVGIGQISSEVPQNLSASRPQDRQFILSSKKLLLSDSGFYLCAWTSYYRDRGGDTQYFGPGTRLTVL.

J is TRBJ2-2 and V is TRBV6-5, with 7 bases that match TRBD2. This CDR3 contains 16 residues. Germline V gene data show CDR1 as MNHEY and CDR2 as SVGAGI. V gave up 0 bases and J gave up 2 bases; unmatched junction bases: 3. CDR3 amino acids: CASSYSAGVNTGELFF. CDR3 bases: TGTGCCAGCAGTTACTCGGCGGGGGTAAACACCGGGGAGCTGTTTTTT.

The chain has TRBV28 and TRBJ1-3; a weak D match, TRBD1 (5 bases). Trimming took off 6 bases at V and 0 bases at J, with 12 bases between the two ends. CDR1 is MDHEN and CDR2 is SYDVKM in the germline V gene. This CDR3 has 15 residues. The CDR3 sequence: CASRKGRGSGNTIYF. Written as DNA, the CDR3 is TGTGCCAGCAGAAAGGGACGGGGCTCTGGAAACACCATATATTTT.

As concerns this clone: At one end, the junction sequence differs from germline, possibly due to a read error. The chain combines TRBV5-1 with TRBJ1-1, with D perhaps matching TRBD1 (5 bases). This CDR3 spans 14 amino acids. Germline V lookup: CDR1 SGHRS, CDR2 YFSETQ. The CDR3 region is CASRLDNVNTEAFF. In nucleotides, the CDR3 is TGCGCCAGCAGATTGGACAACGTGAACACTGAAGCTTTCTTT.

The V and J genes are TRBV5-1 and TRBJ1-3; possibly TRBD1 for D (6 bases). This CDR3 has 13 amino acids. Germline-derived CDR1 and CDR2 are SGHRS and YFSETQ. The V end lost 4 bases, the J end lost 1 base, and 6 bases lay between the germline ends. CDR3: CASSQGSGNTIYF. CDR3 nucleotides: TGCGCCAGCAGCCAGGGGTCTGGAAACACCATATATTTT. Combining the CDR3 with reference TRBV5-1 and TRBJ1-3 gives the whole variable domain KAGVTQTPRYLIKTRGQQVTLSCSPISGHRSVSWYQQTPGQGLQFLFEYFSETQRNKGNFPGRFSGRQFSNSRSEMNVSTLELGDSALYLCASSQGSGNTIYFGEGSWLTVV.

In its sample, this clone was seen a few times. The V gene is TRBV2, the J gene TRBJ1-1; 7 bases map to TRBD1. The CDR3 covers 15 residues. Germline CDR1 reads SNHLY; CDR2 reads FYNNEI. The trim removed 4 bases at V and 1 base at J, leaving 6 bases unmatched. CDR3 nucleotides: TGTGCCAGCAGTGGAACGGGACAGAAGAACACTGAAGCTTTCTTT. It yields the protein CASSGTGQKNTEAFF.

This clone was seen more than once but under ten times. This chain connects TRBV7-9 to TRBJ1-2; tentatively, D is TRBD1 (5 bases). Germline CDR1 and CDR2: SEHNR and FQNEAQ (reference sequence). V was pared by 0 bases and J by 1 base, with 12 bases between. This CDR3 has 16 residues. This chain's CDR3 is CASSLADSFINYGYTF. CDR3 DNA: TGTGCCAGCAGCTTAGCCGACAGTTTTATTAACTATGGCTACACCTTC.

By its share, this clone is medium-sized (0.01 to 0.1%). The CDR3 sequence is CASSLSTVKVYTF. CDR3 sequence (DNA): TGTGCCAGCAGCTTAAGTACTGTAAAGGTCTACACCTTC. The rearrangement links TRBV7-9 to TRBJ1-2; D ambiguous. The ends were cut back, 2 bases at V and 10 bases at J, with 14 bases in the middle. The CDR3 consists of 13 residues. Looked up from germline, CDR1 is SEHNR and CDR2 is FQNEAQ (reference sequence).

This rearrangement joins TRBV10-3 to TRBJ2-7, with 7 bases fitting TRBD1. After removal of 10 bases from V and 2 bases from J, the junction contained 2 bases not matched to a gene. Germline assignment: CDR1 ENHRY and CDR2 SYGVKD. This CDR3 is 11 amino acids long. CDR3 amino acids: CASRGTYEQYF. For the CDR3, the DNA is TGTGCCAGCAGGGGGACCTACGAGCAGTACTTC.

This clone was detected only once. The chain is built from TRBV19 and TRBJ1-2; D ambiguous. Germline lookup yields CDR1 LNHDA and CDR2 SQIVND (reference sequence). The germline V and J ends were trimmed by 5 bases and 1 base, with 11 bases remaining between them. This CDR3 has 14 amino acids. The CDR3 coding sequence is TGTGCCAGTAGTCGGTCCAGCGGTAACTATGGCTACACCTTC. Translated, it gives CASSRSSGNYGYTF.

This clone was detected only a few times. The chain carries TRBV20-1 and TRBJ1-2; D not certain. V was pared by 1 base and J by 8 bases, with 8 bases between. The CDR3 is made up of 11 amino acids. From germline, CDR1 is DFQATT and CDR2 SNEGSKA (reference sequence). The CDR3 DNA follows: TGCAGTGCTAGAGGGACTGCCGGCTACACCTTC. It yields the protein CSARGTAGYTF.

The genes are TRBV7-2 and TRBJ2-1; the D is unclear. The germline CDR1 and CDR2 sequences are SGHTA and FQGNSA. The V and J ends lost 0 bases and 4 bases respectively, with 10 bases between them. The CDR3 is 15 amino acids. DNA for the CDR3: TGTGCCAGCAGCTTAGCGACTGCACCGTACAATGAGCAGTTCTTC. Encoded protein: CASSLATAPYNEQFF.

This chain joins TRBV30 and TRBJ1-6; no firm D call. Per the germline V gene, CDR1 is GTSNPN and CDR2 is SVGIG (reference sequence). V was trimmed by 0 bases and J by 7 bases, leaving 1 base between them. The CDR3 loop spans 11 amino acids. The CDR3 sequence: CAWSVNSPLHF. CDR3 DNA: TGTGCCTGGAGTGTAAATTCACCCCTCCACTTT.

The chain links TRBV4-1 to TRBJ2-5, with 8 bases identical to TRBD2. Judging by the DNA end, TRBJ2-7 fits better; the J call may be wrong. CDR3 length: 17 amino acids. Germline values: CDR1 MGHRA, CDR2 YSYEKL. CDR3 sequence reads: CASSQADGRARGYEQYF. DNA for the CDR3: TGCGCCAGCAGCCAAGCAGACGGGAGGGCCCGGGGTTACGAGCAGTACTTC.

This clone was seen a few times. The rearrangement links TRBV19 to TRBJ1-1; perhaps TRBD1 as D (5 bases). Trimming removed 6 bases from V and 4 bases from J, with 12 bases in between. Germline V gene data show CDR1 as LNHDA and CDR2 as SQIVND (reference sequence). The CDR3 contains 13 residues. In DNA form, the CDR3 reads TGTGCCAGTAGGGGCTCTGGGGGCACTGAAGCTTTCTTT. This translates into CASRGSGGTEAFF.